A single sample gave rise to the 10 T cell receptor beta chains below, sequenced in a study of T cells in narcolepsy. The data were produced by immunoSEQ multiplex PCR, yet TCRdb's version contains in-frame clones alone and is incomplete. The table has around 25,000 clones, approximately 86% seen once. Material for sequencing was CD45RA- memory CD4+ T cells from PBMCs. The receptors originated from a human donor with narcolepsy.

The V and J genes are TRBV27 and TRBJ2-2; no clear D. The CDR3 covers 14 residues. The germline V and J ends were trimmed by 2 bases and 2 bases, with 6 bases remaining between them. Germline CDR1 and CDR2: MNHEY and SMNVEV (reference sequence). In nucleotides, the CDR3 is TGTGCCAGCAGTTTAGCTAGAAACACCGGGGAGCTGTTTTTT. This gives the protein CASSLARNTGELFF.

In this sample, this clone turned up once. The CDR3 DNA is TGTGCCAGCAGCCCAGTTCGGGACGGTAATGAAAAACTGTTTTTT. Translation: CASSPVRDGNEKLFF. This chain links TRBV11-2 with TRBJ1-4; a weak D match, TRBD1 (5 bases). Trimming took 5 bases from V and 4 from J, leaving 14 bases between them. Looked up from germline, CDR1 is SGHAT and CDR2 is FQNNGV. There are 15 residues in the CDR3.

J is TRBJ2-2 and V is TRBV18; D uncertain. V was clipped by 6 bases and J by 4 bases, with 9 bases between them. This CDR3 spans 13 amino acids. Germline CDR1 is KGHSH and CDR2 is LQKENI. CDR3 protein: CASSPLPTGELFF. CDR3 sequence (DNA): TGTGCCAGCTCGCCCCTGCCCACCGGGGAGCTGTTTTTT.

The chain combines TRBV5-1 with TRBJ2-2; D gene ambiguous. Per germline, CDR1 SGHRS and CDR2 YFSETQ. CDR3 length equals 15 residues. V was shortened by 0 bases and J by 4 bases, with 10 bases between the two germline ends. The CDR3 nucleotides are TGCGCCAGCAGCTTGGATTTCGCCCTCACCGGGGAGCTGTTTTTT. This translates into CASSLDFALTGELFF.

V is TRBV7-2 and J is TRBJ1-2, with 7 bases identical to TRBD1. CDR3 length equals 14 residues. Germline V gene lookup returns CDR1 SGHTA and CDR2 FQGNSA. V was clipped by 6 bases and J by 4 bases; unmatched bases: 8. CDR3 sequence reads: CASRAGTESYGYTF. As DNA, the CDR3 is TGTGCCAGCAGGGCCGGGACAGAGAGCTATGGCTACACCTTC.

In this sample, this clone turned up once. The chain uses TRBV18 and TRBJ2-7; tentative D call: TRBD1 (6 bases). The CDR3 is 15 residues long. The ends were cut back, 5 bases at V and 4 bases at J, with 18 bases in the middle. Germline V gene sequence: CDR1 KGHSH, CDR2 LQKENI. The CDR3 sequence is CASSAQGTSAYEQYV. Written as DNA, the CDR3 is TGTGCCAGCTCAGCGCAAGGGACATCCGCTTACGAGCAGTACGTC.

This clone came up once. The V call is TRBV5-4, the J call TRBJ2-3; D may be TRBD1 or TRBD2 (6 bases each). CDR1 is SGHNT and CDR2 is YYREEE in the germline V gene (reference sequence). This CDR3 has 15 amino acids. V was shortened by 4 bases and J by 2 bases, with 14 bases between the two germline ends. The CDR3 coding sequence is TGTGCCAGCAGCGTAAAGGGGGGAAACACAGATACGCAGTATTTT. Amino acids: CASSVKGGNTDTQYF.

The chain's CDR3 is CASSLAQGDAEAFF. The CDR3 DNA reads as TGCGCCAGCAGCTTGGCTCAGGGAGATGCTGAAGCTTTCTTT. The J gene is TRBJ1-1, the V gene TRBV5-1, with D tentatively TRBD1 (5 bases). This CDR3 has 14 amino acids. V shed 0 bases and J shed 6 bases, with 12 bases lying between them. In germline, CDR1 is SGHRS, CDR2 YFSETQ.

This clone was detected once. V usage is TRBV5-1 and J usage is TRBJ1-1; unclear D gene. Germline values: CDR1 SGHRS, CDR2 YFSETQ. The CDR3 runs to 15 residues. Trimming shortened V by 3 bases and J by 7 bases, and 19 bases separated the two germline ends. This CDR3 is CASSWEHETDDEAFF. In DNA form, the CDR3 reads TGCGCCAGCAGCTGGGAGCACGAGACCGACGATGAAGCTTTCTTT.

J is TRBJ2-1 and V is TRBV6-1; 9 nucleotides align to TRBD2. Germline values: CDR1 MNHNS, CDR2 SASEGT. The CDR3 is 16 residues long. Trimming took 0 bases from V and 4 from J; bases not matched to a gene: 4. DNA of the CDR3: TGTGCCAGCAGTGAAGCGCTTACTAGCGGGTACAATGAGCAGTTCTTC. Translation: CASSEALTSGYNEQFF.